The 26 T cell receptor beta chains below all came from one sample that was sequenced in a study of control samples from healthy donors and cancer patients. TCRdb keeps only in-frame clones here, not all; method: immunoSEQ multiplex PCR. This sample has about 86,000 clones, with approximately 88% found just once. The sample comprised PBMCs. The receptors originated from a woman in her forties or fifties with colorectal cancer.

The V call is TRBV19, the J call TRBJ1-2, with a tentative D call TRBD1 (5 bases). This CDR3 is built from 14 residues. The germline V gene encodes CDR1 LNHDA and CDR2 SQIVND (reference sequence). Trimming shortened V by 4 bases and J by 2 bases, and 11 bases separated the two germline ends. As DNA, the CDR3 is TGTGCCAGTAGTACCGCCCAGGGCAACTATGGCTACACCTTC. It encodes CASSTAQGNYGYTF.

The chain uses TRBV19 and TRBJ1-3; D uncertain. Deletions cut 5 bases from V and 0 bases from J, with 14 bases between. Germline-derived CDR1 and CDR2 are LNHDA and SQIVND (reference sequence). This CDR3 has 16 residues. The CDR3 coding sequence is TGTGCCAGTAGTGAGCAGGCCGGAACCTCTGGAAACACCATATATTTT. Translated: CASSEQAGTSGNTIYF.

The chain couples TRBV10-3 to TRBJ1-1; maybe TRBD1 (6 bases). The CDR3 length is 14 residues. Trimming removed 3 bases at V and 4 bases at J, with 12 bases between. Germline lookup yields CDR1 ENHRY and CDR2 SYGVKD. The CDR3 protein is CAISDLGASTEAFF. CDR3 coding DNA: TGTGCCATCAGTGATCTGGGGGCGAGCACTGAAGCTTTCTTT.

This chain connects TRBV5-1 to TRBJ2-2, with 7 bases matching TRBD1. Germline V CDR1 and CDR2: SGHRS, YFSETQ. The V gene end was trimmed by 0 bases and the J gene end by 6 bases; junction bases not matched to a gene: 5. The CDR3 totals 15 residues. Here the CDR3 reads CASSLGPGQPGELFF. The CDR3 DNA reads TGCGCCAGCAGCTTGGGGCCGGGACAGCCCGGGGAGCTGTTTTTT.

J is TRBJ1-1 and V is TRBV19, with a tentative D call TRBD1 (5 bases). The CDR3 length is 15 residues. The germline V gene encodes CDR1 LNHDA and CDR2 SQIVND (reference sequence). Trimming left V 2 bases short and J 5 bases short, with 15 bases between. CDR3 sequence reads: CASSISGTASTEAFF. For the CDR3, the DNA is TGTGCCAGTAGTATATCAGGGACGGCCAGTACTGAAGCTTTCTTT.

The rearrangement joins TRBV19 to TRBJ1-2; perhaps TRBD1 as D (6 bases). The length of the CDR3 is 13 residues. Germline V gene data show CDR1 as LNHDA and CDR2 as SQIVND (reference sequence). The V gene lost 7 bases and the J gene lost 8 bases, with 17 bases spanning the gap. The CDR3: CASNARGKIGYTF. In DNA form, the CDR3 reads TGTGCCAGTAATGCCAGGGGAAAGATAGGCTACACCTTC.

V and J are TRBV5-1 and TRBJ2-5, with 10 positions matching TRBD2. The V segment lost 4 bases and the J segment 3 bases; nucleotides outside the gene matches: 12. This CDR3 is built from 17 residues. Germline V gene lookup returns CDR1 SGHRS and CDR2 YFSETQ. CDR3 nucleotides: TGCGCCAGCAGCCCGGCCCAAGGGACTAGCGAAAAAGAGACCCAGTACTTC. It is translated as CASSPAQGTSEKETQYF.

The rearrangement joins TRBV21-1 to TRBJ1-4. TRBV21-1 is a pseudogene locus. The CDR3 is 16 residues long. This chain's CDR3 is CASSKRGVTTNEKLFF. The CDR3 nucleotides read TGTGCCAGCAGCAAACGTGGGGTAACAACTAATGAAAAACTGTTTTTT.

This chain connects TRBV4-3 to TRBJ2-1; possibly TRBD2 for D (6 bases). The CDR3 extends over 16 amino acids. Trimming stripped 0 bases from V and 8 bases from J, with 17 bases between. Looked up from germline, CDR1 is LGHNA and CDR2 is YSLEER. CDR3 sequence: CASSQDGDFRVDEQFF. In DNA, the CDR3 is TGCGCCAGCAGCCAAGATGGGGACTTTAGGGTCGATGAGCAGTTCTTC.

The chain's CDR3 is CASSIEAAGNEKLFF. The CDR3 nucleotides are TGTGCCAGTAGTATAGAGGCCGCCGGTAACGAGAAACTGTTTTTT. The chain carries TRBV19 and TRBJ1-4; no clear D. CDR3 length equals 15 residues. Trimming stripped 0 bases from V and 11 bases from J, with 16 bases between. Germline V gives CDR1 LNHDA, CDR2 SQIVND (reference sequence).

V gene TRBV27 combines with J gene TRBJ1-2, with unresolved D. Germline V gene data show CDR1 as MNHEY and CDR2 as SMNVEV (reference sequence). The ends were cut back, 3 bases at V and 5 bases at J, with 10 bases in the middle. This CDR3 is 13 amino acids long. CDR3 loop: CASSFRIGYGYTF. The DNA of the CDR3 is TGTGCCAGCAGTTTTAGGATTGGATATGGCTACACCTTC.

This clone has only one observation. The CDR3 is CASSPGGTGELFF. The CDR3, as DNA: TGTGCCAGCAGCCCAGGGGGCACCGGGGAGCTGTTTTTT. The chain has TRBV7-2 and TRBJ2-2, with TRBD1 matching 7 bases. J lost 4 bases, V lost 5 bases, and 1 base had no gene match. There are 13 residues in the CDR3. Germline values: CDR1 SGHTA, CDR2 FQGNSA.

The chain combines TRBV5-1 with TRBJ1-1, with 10 bases lining up with TRBD1. The CDR3 loop spans 14 amino acids. V shed 0 bases, J shed 4 bases, and the junction held 0 bases outside the gene matches. CDR1 and CDR2 from the germline V gene are SGHRS and YFSETQ. CDR3 loop: CASSLGQGATEAFF. The CDR3 DNA is TGCGCCAGCAGCTTGGGACAGGGGGCCACTGAAGCTTTCTTT.

The chain recombines TRBV5-4 with TRBJ1-2; D remains unclear. Germline V CDR1 and CDR2: SGHNT, YYREEE (reference sequence). V was trimmed by 5 bases and J by 6 bases, leaving 14 bases between them. The CDR3 is 13 amino acids. The CDR3 sequence: CASSLSGVNGYTF. The CDR3 coding sequence is TGTGCCAGCAGTCTAAGTGGGGTTAATGGCTACACCTTC.

The rearrangement uses TRBV7-2 and TRBJ2-3; no clear D. The CDR3 loop spans 12 amino acids. Germline V gene lookup returns CDR1 SGHTA and CDR2 FQGNSA. The V gene lost 4 bases and the J gene lost 13 bases, with 15 bases spanning the gap. For the CDR3, the DNA is TGTGCCAGCAGCTCAACTACCCTAACTAAGTATTTT. Translation gives CASSSTTLTKYF.

This clone appeared a single time. The chain carries TRBV3-1 (or the pseudogene TRBV3-2) and TRBJ1-2, with 8 positions matching TRBD1. V lost 2 bases and J lost 4; bases outside the gene matches: 9. Germline V gene data show CDR1 as LGHDT and CDR2 as YNNKEL (reference sequence). There are 16 residues in the CDR3. As DNA, the CDR3 is TGTGCCAGCAGCCAACAAACAGGGGGAAAGGGCTATGGCTACACCTTC. Its translation is CASSQQTGGKGYGYTF.

CDR3 sequence: CASQTGGGEKLFF. In DNA form, the CDR3 reads TGTGCCAGCCAAACGGGGGGAGGTGAAAAACTGTTTTTT. V and J are TRBV7-8 and TRBJ1-4, with D maybe TRBD1 (5 bases). This CDR3 is built from 13 residues. The V end was cut by 8 bases, the J end by 7 bases, with 14 bases between. Germline-derived CDR1 and CDR2 are SGHVS and FQNEAQ.

This rearrangement joins TRBV19 to TRBJ1-4; no definite D call. The V and J ends lost 5 bases and 4 bases respectively, with 17 bases between them. The CDR3 loop spans 16 amino acids. Germline CDR1 LNHDA, CDR2 SQIVND (reference sequence). This CDR3 is CASSATRRGVNEKLFF. In nucleotides, the CDR3 is TGTGCCAGTAGTGCGACACGCCGGGGTGTTAATGAAAAACTGTTTTTT.

The chain has TRBV5-6 and TRBJ1-4; unclear D gene. V dropped 1 base and J dropped 8 bases, with 15 bases sitting between them. Germline CDR1 is SGHDT and CDR2 is YYEEEE. CDR3 size: 15 residues. The DNA of the CDR3 is TGTGCCAGCAGCTTGTTCCAACTTGTGGGGGAAAAACTGTTTTTT. Protein product: CASSLFQLVGEKLFF.

This sequence joins TRBV27 and TRBJ2-1; maybe TRBD2 (5 bases). The length of the CDR3 is 17 residues. Trimming stripped 0 bases from V and 3 bases from J, with 15 bases between. Germline V lookup: CDR1 MNHEY, CDR2 SMNVEV (reference sequence). The CDR3 DNA reads as TGTGCCAGCAGTTTATCGATAACGGGGAGTCTCTACAATGAGCAGTTCTTC. Translating gives CASSLSITGSLYNEQFF.

V and J are TRBV5-6 and TRBJ1-2, with D unresolved. This CDR3 has 11 amino acids. The germline gives CDR1 SGHDT, CDR2 YYEEEE. Deletions cut 4 bases from V and 3 bases from J, with 4 bases between. The CDR3 DNA follows: TGTGCCAGCAGCCGAGACTATGGCTACACCTTC. Protein product: CASSRDYGYTF.

The V and J genes are TRBV5-5 and TRBJ2-6; no definite D call. V was cut by 4 bases and J by 1 base, with 9 bases left in between. This CDR3 comprises 15 residues. Germline-derived CDR1 and CDR2 are SGHKS and YYEKEE (reference sequence). The CDR3 protein is CASSGIGSGANVLTF. CDR3 coding DNA: TGTGCCAGCAGCGGCATTGGTTCTGGGGCCAACGTCCTGACTTTC.

This clone was picked up one time. The chain couples TRBV18 to TRBJ1-6; 7 nucleotides match TRBD1. J lost 7 bases, V lost 6 bases, and 6 bases had no gene match. Germline V lookup: CDR1 KGHSH, CDR2 LQKENI. The CDR3 length is 14 residues. CDR3 sequence: CASSRDSVNSPLHF. For the CDR3, the DNA is TGTGCCAGCTCCCGGGACAGTGTGAATTCACCCCTCCACTTT.

Points on this clone: At the DNA level, this CDR3 is encoded by other sequences in the same sample as well. The chain is built from TRBV2 and TRBJ1-1, with D perhaps TRBD1 (5 bases). V shed 6 bases and J shed 0 bases, with 8 bases lying between them. The CDR3 has 13 amino acids. Per the germline V gene, CDR1 is SNHLY and CDR2 is FYNNEI. DNA of the CDR3: TGTGCCAGCAGGGGGGTCATGAACACTGAAGCTTTCTTT. Its protein product is CASRGVMNTEAFF.

The chain links TRBV7-3 to TRBJ2-2; D is possibly TRBD1 (5 bases). CDR3 length equals 14 residues. Trimming took 5 bases from V and 4 from J, leaving 11 bases between them. The germline V gene encodes CDR1 SGHTA and CDR2 FQGTGA. The CDR3 here is CASSQQAVTGELFF. DNA of the CDR3: TGTGCCAGCAGCCAACAGGCCGTCACCGGGGAGCTGTTTTTT.

The rearrangement uses TRBV4-3 and TRBJ1-1; D possibly corresponds to TRBD1 (6 bases). CDR1 and CDR2 (germline): LGHNA, YSLEER. V lost 4 bases, J lost 3 bases, and 18 bases lay in between. This CDR3 has 16 amino acids. CDR3 in DNA: TGCGCCAGCAGCCCAGGACCGAACAGGGTGGACACTGAAGCTTTCTTT. Translating it yields CASSPGPNRVDTEAFF.